These 10 T cell receptor beta chains share one sample of origin, sequenced in a study of T cell repertoires in cytomegalovirus infection. MiXCR, run by TCRdb on the reads, gives a single entry per CDR3 protein. The sample yields 480,000 or so distinct CDR3 sequences, 10% to 12% seen once. Source material: PBMCs. These receptors all come from a human donor in good health (CMV status not recorded). Some clones in this sample may be carry-over from other donors' samples.

In this sample, this clonotype turned up a few times. The chain recombines TRBV28 with TRBJ1-5; D not certain. The germline gives CDR1 MDHEN, CDR2 SYDVKM. The CDR3 runs to 18 residues. V lost 3 bases to trimming and J lost 0 bases, with 18 bases between them. The CDR3 sequence: CASSFPVPPVYSNQPQHF. The CDR3 DNA reads TGTGCCAGCAGTTTTCCGGTACCACCCGTTTATAGCAATCAGCCCCAGCATTTT.

This clonotype was observed at least ten times. The J gene is TRBJ2-1, the V gene TRBV3-1; 7 bases fit TRBD2. Looked up from germline, CDR1 is LGHDT and CDR2 is YNNKEL (reference sequence). The CDR3 extends over 14 amino acids. V lost 4 bases to trimming and J lost 9 bases; unmatched junction nucleotides: 9. The CDR3 DNA sequence: TGTGCCAGCAGCCCTTGGACTAGTTCTACTGAGCAGTTCTTC. It translates to CASSPWTSSTEQFF.

Many counts were recorded for this clonotype. The chain couples TRBV19 to TRBJ2-5, with 9 bases aligning to TRBD1. The germline V gene has CDR1 LNHDA and CDR2 SQIVND (reference sequence). The CDR3 is 14 residues long. Germline trimming cut 2 bases from V and 3 bases from J; bases unmatched to any gene: 1. Here the CDR3 reads CASSIRQGEETQYF. The CDR3 bases are TGTGCCAGTAGTATAAGACAGGGGGAAGAGACCCAGTACTTC.

This clonotype was found many times. The chain links TRBV20-1 to TRBJ2-5; TRBD2 might be the D (6 bases). V was trimmed by 4 bases and J by 5 bases, leaving 11 bases between them. CDR1 is DFQATT, CDR2 SNEGSKA, per germline (reference sequence). The CDR3 sequence is 12 residues long. In DNA, the CDR3 is TGCAGTGCTAAGGACTATCGGGAGACCCAGTACTTC. Translation: CSAKDYRETQYF.

V and J are TRBV4-2 and TRBJ1-2; the match to TRBD1 covers 7 bases. This CDR3 is 14 amino acids long. J was trimmed by 7 bases and V by 3 bases; bases with no gene match: 8. The germline CDR1 and CDR2 sequences are LGHNA and YNFKEQ. CDR3 protein: CASSQMGQLPGYTF. The CDR3 DNA reads as TGTGCCAGCAGCCAGATGGGACAGTTGCCTGGCTACACCTTC.

In its sample, this clonotype was seen many times. The genes are TRBV27 and TRBJ1-3; 7 positions agree with TRBD1. The CDR3 sequence is 17 residues long. From germline, CDR1 is MNHEY and CDR2 SMNVEV (reference sequence). The V gene end was trimmed by 8 bases and the J gene end by 0 bases; junction bases not matched to a gene: 13. The CDR3 region has the DNA TGTGCCAGCCGACCCGCGGGGACAGTCACCTCTGGAAACACCATATATTTT. Translation gives CASRPAGTVTSGNTIYF.

This clonotype was recorded at least ten times. V gene TRBV20-1 combines with J gene TRBJ1-1; no clear D gene. V dropped 3 bases and J dropped 1 base, with 3 bases sitting between them. This CDR3 has 11 residues. Per germline, CDR1 DFQATT and CDR2 SNEGSKA (reference sequence). The CDR3 region has the DNA TGCAGTGCTAGTAGGAACACTGAAGCTTTCTTT. Its translation: CSASRNTEAFF.

This clonotype was recorded at least ten times. The V and J genes are TRBV6-2 or TRBV6-3 and TRBJ1-1; perhaps TRBD1 as D (6 bases). This CDR3 is built from 14 residues. CDR1 is MNHEY and CDR2 is SVGEGT in the germline V gene. With 6 bases removed from V and 2 bases from J, the gap between germline ends came to 13 bases. This CDR3 is CASSYIQGNTEAFF. The CDR3 bases are TGTGCCAGCAGCTATATACAGGGAAACACTGAAGCTTTCTTT.

This clonotype was found many times. V usage is TRBV11-2 and J usage is TRBJ1-5; D unclear. This CDR3 has 14 residues. The V end lost 2 bases, the J end lost 2 bases, and 7 bases lay between the germline ends. Germline CDR1 is SGHAT and CDR2 is FQNNGV. The CDR3 coding sequence is TGTGCCAGCAGCTTACGGCATGGCAATCAGCCCCAGCATTTT. It translates to CASSLRHGNQPQHF.

This clonotype came up many times. The chain couples TRBV29-1 to TRBJ2-7, with TRBD1 as a possible D gene (6 bases). This CDR3 contains 13 residues. Germline values: CDR1 SQVTM, CDR2 ANQGSEA. Trimming removed 4 bases at V and 1 base at J, with 11 bases between. The CDR3 region is CSVATGTSYEQYF. In DNA form, the CDR3 reads TGCAGCGTTGCCACCGGGACATCCTACGAGCAGTACTTC.